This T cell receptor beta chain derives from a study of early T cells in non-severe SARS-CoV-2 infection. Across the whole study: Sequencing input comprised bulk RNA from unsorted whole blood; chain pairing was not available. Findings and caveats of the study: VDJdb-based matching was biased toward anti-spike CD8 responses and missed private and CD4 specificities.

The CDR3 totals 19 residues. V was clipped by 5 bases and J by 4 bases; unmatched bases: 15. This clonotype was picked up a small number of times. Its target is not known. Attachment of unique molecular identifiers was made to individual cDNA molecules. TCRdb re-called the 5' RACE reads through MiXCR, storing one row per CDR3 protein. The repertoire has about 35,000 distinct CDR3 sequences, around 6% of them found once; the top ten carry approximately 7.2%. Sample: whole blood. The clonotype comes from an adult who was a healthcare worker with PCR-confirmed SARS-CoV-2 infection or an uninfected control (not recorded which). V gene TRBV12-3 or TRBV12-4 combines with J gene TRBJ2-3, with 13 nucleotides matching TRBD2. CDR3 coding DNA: TGTGCCAGCAGTCCCCGAAAACTAGCGGGGGGGGTTCCTGCAGATACGCAGTATTTT. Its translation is CASSPRKLAGGVPADTQYF.